These T cell receptor beta chains were read from a single sample in a study of shared clonotypes between healthy human individuals. Assay: immunoSEQ multiplex PCR; the TCRdb copy retains only in-frame clones and omits some. The sample has a few million clones, approximately 94% seen once. Sequenced input: naive CD4+ T cells sorted from blood. The receptor set was obtained from a man aged 18 to 30 in good health. Each CDR3 is given with its conserved first and last residue. Fields, in order: J gene, clone size, V gene, D gene, CDR3 DNA, CDR3 protein. D genes are given only for firm matches. Expanded clones get a size class; other rows say once, few or many, or leave the size out.

j_call: TRBJ2-5; clone_size: NA; v_call: TRBV28; d_call: NA; cdr3_nt: TGTGCCAGCATTCACCAGGAGACCCAGTACTTC; cdr3_aa: CASIHQETQYF
j_call: TRBJ2-5; clone_size: NA; v_call: TRBV6-4; d_call: NA; cdr3_nt: TGTGCCAGCAGCGAGATCGTGGGAGAGACCCAGTACTTC; cdr3_aa: CASSEIVGETQYF
j_call: TRBJ1-2; clone_size: NA; v_call: TRBV7-2; d_call: TRBD1; cdr3_nt: TGTGCCAGCAGCGAACGACCAACAGGGGGTAAGTATGGCTACACCTTC; cdr3_aa: CASSERPTGGKYGYTF
j_call: TRBJ1-4; clone_size: NA; v_call: TRBV6-6; d_call: TRBD1; cdr3_nt: TGTGCCAGCAGCCGGAGAGCAGGGGACAGTAATGAAAAACTGTTTTTT; cdr3_aa: CASSRRAGDSNEKLFF
j_call: TRBJ1-2; clone_size: NA; v_call: TRBV5-6; d_call: NA; cdr3_nt: TGTGCCAGCAGCTTGGTCCCACAGCTTAATAACTATGGCTACACCTTC; cdr3_aa: CASSLVPQLNNYGYTF
j_call: TRBJ1-2; clone_size: once; v_call: TRBV9; d_call: TRBD1; cdr3_nt: TGTGCCAGCAGCGTAGGCGGACAGGGGCGCCACTATGGCTACACCTTC; cdr3_aa: CASSVGGQGRHYGYTF
j_call: TRBJ2-7; clone_size: once; v_call: TRBV4-1; d_call: NA; cdr3_nt: TGCGCCAGCAGCCCCTTTGTTGGGCCAGGAGCCTACGAGCAGTACTTC; cdr3_aa: CASSPFVGPGAYEQYF
j_call: TRBJ2-5; clone_size: NA; v_call: TRBV4-3; d_call: TRBD1; cdr3_nt: TGCGCCAGCAGCCAAGGCACGGATTGGACAGGGCCCCAGTACTTC; cdr3_aa: CASSQGTDWTGPQYF
j_call: TRBJ1-2; clone_size: NA; v_call: TRBV7-2; d_call: TRBD1; cdr3_nt: TGTGCCAGCAGCACTGGCCCGGGACAGGGAGCCTATGGCTACACCTTC; cdr3_aa: CASSTGPGQGAYGYTF
j_call: TRBJ2-1; clone_size: NA; v_call: TRBV7-2; d_call: NA; cdr3_nt: TGTGCCAGCAGCTTAGCCATCCATGAGCAGTTCTTC; cdr3_aa: CASSLAIHEQFF
j_call: TRBJ2-1; clone_size: NA; v_call: TRBV11-3; d_call: TRBD2; cdr3_nt: TGTGCCAGCAGCTTAGAGGCGGGAGGGCCCCGGTTCTTC; cdr3_aa: CASSLEAGGPRFF
j_call: TRBJ2-7; clone_size: NA; v_call: TRBV18; d_call: NA; cdr3_nt: TGTGCCAGCTCACGGGGGGTTGGCGACGAGCAGTACTTC; cdr3_aa: CASSRGVGDEQYF
j_call: TRBJ2-1; clone_size: NA; v_call: TRBV7-9; d_call: NA; cdr3_nt: TGTGCCAGCAGCTCTGAAGGACGGGTACTTAATGAGCAGTTCTTC; cdr3_aa: CASSSEGRVLNEQFF
j_call: TRBJ2-7; clone_size: NA; v_call: TRBV6-6; d_call: NA; cdr3_nt: TGTGCCAGCAGTTCCCTGTTGGCCGAGCAGTACTTC; cdr3_aa: CASSSLLAEQYF
j_call: TRBJ1-3; clone_size: NA; v_call: TRBV9; d_call: NA; cdr3_nt: TGTGCCAGCAGCCTCGGGGGGATCTCTGGAAACACCATATATTTT; cdr3_aa: CASSLGGISGNTIYF
j_call: TRBJ2-1; clone_size: NA; v_call: TRBV20-1; d_call: NA; cdr3_nt: TGCAGTGCCCAATTGGATGAGCAGTTCTTC; cdr3_aa: CSAQLDEQFF
j_call: TRBJ2-7; clone_size: NA; v_call: TRBV15; d_call: NA; cdr3_nt: TGTGCCACCAGCATCGGACACAAGGGCTACGAGCAGTACTTC; cdr3_aa: CATSIGHKGYEQYF
j_call: TRBJ1-6; clone_size: NA; v_call: TRBV30; d_call: NA; cdr3_nt: TGTGCCTGGAGAGTGACAGGCGTACTCAATTCACCCCTCCACTTT; cdr3_aa: CAWRVTGVLNSPLHF
j_call: TRBJ1-2; clone_size: NA; v_call: TRBV28; d_call: NA; cdr3_nt: TGTGCCAGCAGTCCCCCCTATGGGACGGACGCTAACTATGGCTACACCTTC; cdr3_aa: CASSPPYGTDANYGYTF
j_call: TRBJ2-7; clone_size: NA; v_call: TRBV6-6; d_call: NA; cdr3_nt: TGTGCCAGCAGCCGAAGGGACGAGCAGTACTTC; cdr3_aa: CASSRRDEQYF
j_call: TRBJ1-1; clone_size: NA; v_call: TRBV28; d_call: NA; cdr3_nt: TGTGCCAGCAGTTCATCTGGACAGCCGAACACTGAAGCTTTCTTT; cdr3_aa: CASSSSGQPNTEAFF
j_call: TRBJ2-7; clone_size: NA; v_call: TRBV7-9; d_call: TRBD2; cdr3_nt: TGTGCCAGCAGCTTAACTCTAGCGGGGGGGACCTACGAGCAGTACTTC; cdr3_aa: CASSLTLAGGTYEQYF
j_call: TRBJ2-2; clone_size: NA; v_call: TRBV4-1; d_call: TRBD2; cdr3_nt: TGCGCCAGCAGCCAAGACCATCCCGGACTAGCCGTCGGGGAGCTGTTTTTT; cdr3_aa: CASSQDHPGLAVGELFF
j_call: TRBJ2-7; clone_size: NA; v_call: TRBV7-6; d_call: TRBD1; cdr3_nt: TGTGCCAGCAGCCCCATGGCGTCAGGGGGCTGGAACGAGCAGTACTTC; cdr3_aa: CASSPMASGGWNEQYF
j_call: TRBJ2-5; clone_size: NA; v_call: TRBV6-5; d_call: TRBD1; cdr3_nt: TGTGCCAGCAGTTATAGCGACAGGGGTGAGACCCAGTACTTC; cdr3_aa: CASSYSDRGETQYF
j_call: TRBJ1-2; clone_size: NA; v_call: TRBV7-2; d_call: NA; cdr3_nt: TGTGCCAGCAGCTTAGGAACCCAGGGAAAGATCTATGGCTACACCTTC; cdr3_aa: CASSLGTQGKIYGYTF
j_call: TRBJ2-5; clone_size: NA; v_call: TRBV5-6; d_call: NA; cdr3_nt: TGTGCCAGCAGCTCCCTTAGCCGGAGAGAGACCCAGTACTTC; cdr3_aa: CASSSLSRRETQYF